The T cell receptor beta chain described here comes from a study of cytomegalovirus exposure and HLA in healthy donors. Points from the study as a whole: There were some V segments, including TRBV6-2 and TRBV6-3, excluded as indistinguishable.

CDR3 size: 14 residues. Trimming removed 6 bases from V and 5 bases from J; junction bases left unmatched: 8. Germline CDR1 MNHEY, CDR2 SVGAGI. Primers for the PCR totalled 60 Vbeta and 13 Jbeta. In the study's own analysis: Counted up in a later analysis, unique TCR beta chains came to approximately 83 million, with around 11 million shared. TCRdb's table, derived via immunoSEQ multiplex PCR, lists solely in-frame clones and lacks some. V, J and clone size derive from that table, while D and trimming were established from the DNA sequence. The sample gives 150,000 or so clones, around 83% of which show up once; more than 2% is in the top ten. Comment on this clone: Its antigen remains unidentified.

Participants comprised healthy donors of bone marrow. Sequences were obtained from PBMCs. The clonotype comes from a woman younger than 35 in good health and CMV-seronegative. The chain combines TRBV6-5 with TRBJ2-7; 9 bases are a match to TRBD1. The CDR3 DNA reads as TGTGCCAGCAGCTCCGGGACAGGGAGGAACGAGCAGTACTTC. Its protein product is CASSSGTGRNEQYF.